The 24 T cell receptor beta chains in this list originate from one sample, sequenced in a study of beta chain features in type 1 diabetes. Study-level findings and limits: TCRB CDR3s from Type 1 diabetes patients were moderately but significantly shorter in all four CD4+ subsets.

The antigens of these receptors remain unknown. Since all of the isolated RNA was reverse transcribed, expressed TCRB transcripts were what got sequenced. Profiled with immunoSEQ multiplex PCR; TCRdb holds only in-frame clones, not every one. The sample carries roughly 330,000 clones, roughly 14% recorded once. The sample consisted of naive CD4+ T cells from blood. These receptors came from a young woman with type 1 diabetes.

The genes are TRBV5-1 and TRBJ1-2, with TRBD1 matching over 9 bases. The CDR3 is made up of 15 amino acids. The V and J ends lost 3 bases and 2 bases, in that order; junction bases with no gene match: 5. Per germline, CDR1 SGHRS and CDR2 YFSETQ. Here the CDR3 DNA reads TGCGCCAGCAGCTCGGGACAGGGATCCAACTATGGCTACACCTTC. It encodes CASSSGQGSNYGYTF.

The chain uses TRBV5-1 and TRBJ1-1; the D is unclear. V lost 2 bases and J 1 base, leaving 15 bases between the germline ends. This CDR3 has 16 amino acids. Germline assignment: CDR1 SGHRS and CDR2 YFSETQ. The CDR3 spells CASSLDPGEGNTEAFF. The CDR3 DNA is TGCGCCAGCAGCTTAGACCCTGGAGAGGGGAACACTGAAGCTTTCTTT.

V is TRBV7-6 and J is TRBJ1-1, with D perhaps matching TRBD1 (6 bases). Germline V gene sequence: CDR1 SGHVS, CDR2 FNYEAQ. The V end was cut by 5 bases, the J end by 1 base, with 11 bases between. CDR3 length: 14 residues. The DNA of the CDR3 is TGTGCCAGCAGCCCTAGACAGGCGAACACTGAAGCTTTCTTT. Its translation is CASSPRQANTEAFF.

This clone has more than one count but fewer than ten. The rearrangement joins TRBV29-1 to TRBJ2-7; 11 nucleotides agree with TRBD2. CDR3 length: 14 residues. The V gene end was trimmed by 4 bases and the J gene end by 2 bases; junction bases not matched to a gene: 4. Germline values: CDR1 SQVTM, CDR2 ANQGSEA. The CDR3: CSVGVLAGAYEQYF. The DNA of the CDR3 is TGCAGCGTTGGGGTACTAGCGGGAGCCTACGAGCAGTACTTC.

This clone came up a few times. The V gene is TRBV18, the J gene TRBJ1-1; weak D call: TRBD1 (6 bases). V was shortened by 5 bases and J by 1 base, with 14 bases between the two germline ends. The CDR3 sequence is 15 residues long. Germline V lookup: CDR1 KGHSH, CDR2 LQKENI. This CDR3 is CASSVVVGANTEAFF. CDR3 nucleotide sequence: TGTGCCAGCTCAGTCGTGGTGGGGGCGAACACTGAAGCTTTCTTT.

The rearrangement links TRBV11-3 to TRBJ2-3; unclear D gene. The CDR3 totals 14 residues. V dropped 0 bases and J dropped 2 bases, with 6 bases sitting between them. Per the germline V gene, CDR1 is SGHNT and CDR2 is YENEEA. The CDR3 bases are TGTGCCAGCAGCTTAGACAGGTCCACAGATACGCAGTATTTT. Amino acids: CASSLDRSTDTQYF. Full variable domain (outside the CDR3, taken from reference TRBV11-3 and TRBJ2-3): EAGVVQSPRYKIIEKKQPVAFWCNPISGHNTLYWYLQNLGQGPELLIRYENEEAVDDSQLPKDRFSAERLKGVDSTLKIQPAELGDSAVYLCASSLDRSTDTQYFGPGTRLTVL.

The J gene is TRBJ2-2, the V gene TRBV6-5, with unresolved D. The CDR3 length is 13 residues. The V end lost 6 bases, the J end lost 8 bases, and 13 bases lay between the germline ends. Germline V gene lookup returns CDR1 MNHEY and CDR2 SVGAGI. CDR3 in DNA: TGTGCCAGCAGCCACCCGCCCCGGGGGGAGCTGTTTTTT. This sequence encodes CASSHPPRGELFF.

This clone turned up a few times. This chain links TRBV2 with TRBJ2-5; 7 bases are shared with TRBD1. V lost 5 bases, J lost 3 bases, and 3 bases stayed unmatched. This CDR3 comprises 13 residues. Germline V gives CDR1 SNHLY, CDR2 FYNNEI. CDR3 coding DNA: TGTGCCAGCAGTCAGACAGGGAAAGAGACCCAGTACTTC. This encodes CASSQTGKETQYF.

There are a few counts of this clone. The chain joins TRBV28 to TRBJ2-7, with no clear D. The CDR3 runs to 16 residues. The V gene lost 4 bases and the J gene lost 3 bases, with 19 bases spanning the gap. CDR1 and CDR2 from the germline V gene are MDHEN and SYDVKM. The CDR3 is CASSSTDPMVYYEQYF. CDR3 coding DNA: TGTGCCAGCAGTTCTACAGATCCCATGGTCTACTACGAGCAGTACTTC.

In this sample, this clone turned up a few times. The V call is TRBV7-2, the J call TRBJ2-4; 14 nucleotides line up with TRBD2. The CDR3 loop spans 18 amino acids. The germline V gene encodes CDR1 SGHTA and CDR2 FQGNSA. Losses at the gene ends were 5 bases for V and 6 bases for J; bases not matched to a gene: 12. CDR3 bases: TGTGCCAGCAGCGTACCGGGACTAGCGGGAGTCCGGGGAAACATTCAGTACTTC. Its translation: CASSVPGLAGVRGNIQYF.

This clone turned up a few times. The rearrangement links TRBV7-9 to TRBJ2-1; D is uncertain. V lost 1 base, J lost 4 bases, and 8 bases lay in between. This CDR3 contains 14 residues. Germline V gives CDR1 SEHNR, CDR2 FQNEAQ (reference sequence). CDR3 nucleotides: TGTGCCAGCAGCTTAGGTTCCCATTACAATGAGCAGTTCTTC. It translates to CASSLGSHYNEQFF.

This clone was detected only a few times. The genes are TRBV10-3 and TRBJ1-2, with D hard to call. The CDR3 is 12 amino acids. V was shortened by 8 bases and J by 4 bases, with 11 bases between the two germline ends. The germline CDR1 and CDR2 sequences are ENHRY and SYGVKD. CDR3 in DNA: TGTGCCATCTCTGGGGAGCGCTATGGCTACACCTTC. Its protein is CAISGERYGYTF.

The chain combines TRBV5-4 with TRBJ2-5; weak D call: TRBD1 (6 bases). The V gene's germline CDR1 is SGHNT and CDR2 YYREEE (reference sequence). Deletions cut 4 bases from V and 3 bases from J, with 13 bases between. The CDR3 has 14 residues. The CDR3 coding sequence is TGTGCCAGCAGCGCGTGGACAGCTAAAGAGACCCAGTACTTC. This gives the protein CASSAWTAKETQYF.

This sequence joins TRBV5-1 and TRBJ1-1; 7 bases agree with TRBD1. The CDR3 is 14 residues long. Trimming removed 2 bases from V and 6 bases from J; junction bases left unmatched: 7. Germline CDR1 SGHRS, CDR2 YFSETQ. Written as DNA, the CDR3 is TGCGCCAGCAGCTTAGATTACAGGGGCTCTGAAGCTTTCTTT. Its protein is CASSLDYRGSEAFF. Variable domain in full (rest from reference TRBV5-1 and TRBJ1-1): KAGVTQTPRYLIKTRGQQVTLSCSPISGHRSVSWYQQTPGQGLQFLFEYFSETQRNKGNFPGRFSGRQFSNSRSEMNVSTLELGDSALYLCASSLDYRGSEAFFGQGTRLTVV.

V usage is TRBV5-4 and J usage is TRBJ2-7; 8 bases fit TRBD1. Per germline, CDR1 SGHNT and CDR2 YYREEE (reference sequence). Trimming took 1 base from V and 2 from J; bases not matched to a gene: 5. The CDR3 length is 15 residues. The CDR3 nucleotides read TGTGCCAGCAGCTTGCCCGGACAGGGAACCTACGAGCAGTACTTC. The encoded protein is CASSLPGQGTYEQYF.

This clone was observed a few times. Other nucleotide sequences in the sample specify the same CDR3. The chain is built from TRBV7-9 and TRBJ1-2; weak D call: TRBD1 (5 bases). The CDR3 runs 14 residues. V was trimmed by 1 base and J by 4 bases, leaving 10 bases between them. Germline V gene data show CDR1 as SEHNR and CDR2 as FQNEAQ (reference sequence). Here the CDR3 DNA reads TGTGCCAGCAGCTTAGGGGGCCAATCCTATGGCTACACCTTC. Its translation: CASSLGGQSYGYTF.

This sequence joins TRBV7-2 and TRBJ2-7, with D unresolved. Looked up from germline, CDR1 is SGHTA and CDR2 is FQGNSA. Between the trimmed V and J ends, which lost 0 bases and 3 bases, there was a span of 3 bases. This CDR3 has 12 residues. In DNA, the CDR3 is TGTGCCAGCAGCTTAGCTTACTACGAGCAGTACTTC. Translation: CASSLAYYEQYF.

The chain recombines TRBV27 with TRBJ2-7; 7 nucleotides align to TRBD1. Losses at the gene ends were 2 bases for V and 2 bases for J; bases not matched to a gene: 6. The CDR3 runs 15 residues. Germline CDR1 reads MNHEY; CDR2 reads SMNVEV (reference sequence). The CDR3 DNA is TGTGCCAGCAGTTTAAAGGACAGGCCGACCTACGAGCAGTACTTC. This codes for CASSLKDRPTYEQYF.

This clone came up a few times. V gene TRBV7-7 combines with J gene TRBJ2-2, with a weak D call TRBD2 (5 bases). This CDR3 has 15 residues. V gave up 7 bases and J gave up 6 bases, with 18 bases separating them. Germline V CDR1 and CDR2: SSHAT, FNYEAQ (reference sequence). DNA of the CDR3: TGTGCCAGCAAGGCCGTTGCGGGTGGGGCCGGGGAGCTGTTTTTT. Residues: CASKAVAGGAGELFF.

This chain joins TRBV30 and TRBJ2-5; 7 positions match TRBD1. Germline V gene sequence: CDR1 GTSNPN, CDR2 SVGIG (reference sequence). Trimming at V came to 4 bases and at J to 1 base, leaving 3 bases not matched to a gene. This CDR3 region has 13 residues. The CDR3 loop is CAWNRGLQETQYF. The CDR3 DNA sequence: TGTGCCTGGAACAGGGGTCTCCAAGAGACCCAGTACTTC.

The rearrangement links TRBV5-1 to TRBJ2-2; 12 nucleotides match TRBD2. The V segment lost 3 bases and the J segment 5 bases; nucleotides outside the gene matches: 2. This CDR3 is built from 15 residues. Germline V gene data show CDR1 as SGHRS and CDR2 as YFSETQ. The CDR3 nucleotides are TGCGCCAGCAGCTCACTAGCGGGAGGTACCGGGGAGCTGTTTTTT. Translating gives CASSSLAGGTGELFF.

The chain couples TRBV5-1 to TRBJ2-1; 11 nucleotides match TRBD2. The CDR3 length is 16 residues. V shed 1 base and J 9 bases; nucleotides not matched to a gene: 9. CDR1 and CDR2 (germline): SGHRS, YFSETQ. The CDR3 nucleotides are TGCGCCAGCAGCTTGCTTAGCGGGAGGGCTAATGGTGAGCAGTTCTTC. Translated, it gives CASSLLSGRANGEQFF.

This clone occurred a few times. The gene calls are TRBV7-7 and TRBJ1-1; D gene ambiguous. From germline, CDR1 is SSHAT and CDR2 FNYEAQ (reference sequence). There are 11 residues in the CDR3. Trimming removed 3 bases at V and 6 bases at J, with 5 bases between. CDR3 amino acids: CASSFTPEAFF. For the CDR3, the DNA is TGTGCCAGCAGCTTTACTCCTGAAGCTTTCTTT.

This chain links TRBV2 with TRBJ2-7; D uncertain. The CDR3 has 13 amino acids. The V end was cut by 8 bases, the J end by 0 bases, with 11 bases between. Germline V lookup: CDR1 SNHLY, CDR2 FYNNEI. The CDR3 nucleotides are TGTGCCAGCCACACCGGGTTCTCCTACGAGCAGTACTTC. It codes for CASHTGFSYEQYF. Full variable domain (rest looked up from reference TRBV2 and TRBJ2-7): EPEVTQTPSHQVTQMGQEVILRCVPISNHLYFYWYRQILGQKVEFLVSFYNNEISEKSEIFDDQFSVERPDGSNFTLKIRSTKLEDSAMYFCASHTGFSYEQYFGPGTRLTVT.